This TCR beta chain came from a study of graft-versus-host responses after intestinal transplantation. Study-level background: Every one of the recipients received anti-thymocyte globulin induction and afterwards took tacrolimus and steroids for around three years. Findings and caveats of the study: Early post-transplant HvG declines tracked with peak circulating GvH clone levels.

The CDR3 has 15 amino acids. With 0 bases clipped from V and 6 bases from J, the junction kept 8 bases outside the gene matches. Germline V CDR1 and CDR2: MNHEY, SVGAGI. Some clones are missing from TCRdb's copy, which holds only in-frame ones; the method was immunoSEQ multiplex PCR. This sample carries 20,000 to 25,000 clones, approximately 92% of them seen once, and the ten largest clones take 43%. This clone was recorded once. Its antigen is as yet unknown. This sequence was found in a human patient who received an intestinal transplant, so some T cells may come from the graft donor. The material was PBMCs, obtained about 37 weeks after intestinal transplant. V and J are TRBV6-5 and TRBJ2-7; 7 bases fit TRBD1. The CDR3 nucleotides are TGTGCCAGCAGTTACTCGACAGGGATGGGGGCCGAGCAGTACTTC. Protein sequence: CASSYSTGMGAEQYF.